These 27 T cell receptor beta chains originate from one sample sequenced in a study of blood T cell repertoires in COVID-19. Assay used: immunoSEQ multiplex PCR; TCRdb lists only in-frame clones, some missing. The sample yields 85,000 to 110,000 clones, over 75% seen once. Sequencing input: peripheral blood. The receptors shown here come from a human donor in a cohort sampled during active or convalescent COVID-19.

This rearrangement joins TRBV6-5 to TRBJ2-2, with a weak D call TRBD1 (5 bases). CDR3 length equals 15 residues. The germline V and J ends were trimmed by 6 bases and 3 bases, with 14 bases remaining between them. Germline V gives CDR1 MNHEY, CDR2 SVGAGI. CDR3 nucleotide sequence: TGTGCCAGCAGACAGGTTCAGGTTTACACCGGGGAGCTGTTTTTT. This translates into CASRQVQVYTGELFF.

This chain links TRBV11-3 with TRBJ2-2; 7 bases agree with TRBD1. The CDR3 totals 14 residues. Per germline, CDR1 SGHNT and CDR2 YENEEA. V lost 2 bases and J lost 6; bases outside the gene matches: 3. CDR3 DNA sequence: TGTGCCAGCAGCTTACTTACAGGGGCCGGGGAGCTGTTTTTT. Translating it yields CASSLLTGAGELFF. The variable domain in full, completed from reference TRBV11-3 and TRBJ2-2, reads EAGVVQSPRYKIIEKKQPVAFWCNPISGHNTLYWYLQNLGQGPELLIRYENEEAVDDSQLPKDRFSAERLKGVDSTLKIQPAELGDSAVYLCASSLLTGAGELFFGEGSRLTVL.

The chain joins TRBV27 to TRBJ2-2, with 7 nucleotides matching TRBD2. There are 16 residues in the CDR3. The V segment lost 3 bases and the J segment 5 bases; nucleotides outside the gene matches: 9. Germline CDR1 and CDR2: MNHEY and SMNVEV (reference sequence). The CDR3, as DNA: TGTGCCAGCAGTTTGCTTGGCGGGGGTGGAACCGGGGAGCTGTTTTTT. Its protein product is CASSLLGGGGTGELFF.

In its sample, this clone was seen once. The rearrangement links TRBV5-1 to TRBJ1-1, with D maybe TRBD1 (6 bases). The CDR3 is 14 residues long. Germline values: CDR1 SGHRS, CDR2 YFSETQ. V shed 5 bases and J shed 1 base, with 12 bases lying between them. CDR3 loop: CASRIQTGNTEAFF. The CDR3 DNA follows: TGCGCCAGCAGAATACAGACAGGGAACACTGAAGCTTTCTTT.

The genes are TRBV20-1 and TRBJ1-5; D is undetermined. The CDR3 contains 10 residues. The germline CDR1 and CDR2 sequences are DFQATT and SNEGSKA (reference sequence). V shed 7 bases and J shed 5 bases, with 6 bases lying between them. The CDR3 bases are TGCAGTGTACAAGATCAGCCCCAGCATTTT. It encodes CSVQDQPQHF.

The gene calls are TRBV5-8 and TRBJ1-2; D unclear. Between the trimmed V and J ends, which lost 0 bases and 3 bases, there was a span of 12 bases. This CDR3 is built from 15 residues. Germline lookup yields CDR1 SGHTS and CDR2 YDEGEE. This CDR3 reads CASSLVRHLYYGYTF. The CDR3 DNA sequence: TGTGCCAGCAGCTTGGTCCGACATCTTTACTATGGCTACACCTTC.

As DNA, the CDR3 is TGTGCAAGCGGGGAGGCGCTCAACTATGGCTACACCTTC. As protein: CASGEALNYGYTF. The genes are TRBV7-3 and TRBJ1-2; D is ambiguous. The CDR3 is 13 amino acids. From germline, CDR1 is SGHTA and CDR2 FQGTGA.

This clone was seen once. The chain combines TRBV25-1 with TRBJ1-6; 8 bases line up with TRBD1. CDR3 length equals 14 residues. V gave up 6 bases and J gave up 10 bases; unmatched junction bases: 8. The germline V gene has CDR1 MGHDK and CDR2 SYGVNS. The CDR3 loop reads CASRKQGTGSPLHF. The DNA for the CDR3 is TGTGCCAGCAGGAAACAGGGGACAGGCTCACCCCTCCACTTT.

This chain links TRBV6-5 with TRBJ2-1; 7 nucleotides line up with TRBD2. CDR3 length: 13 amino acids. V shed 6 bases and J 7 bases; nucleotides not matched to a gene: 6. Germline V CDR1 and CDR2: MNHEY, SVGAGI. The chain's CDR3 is CASSVGLGNEQFF. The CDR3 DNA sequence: TGTGCCAGCAGCGTAGGACTAGGGAATGAGCAGTTCTTC.

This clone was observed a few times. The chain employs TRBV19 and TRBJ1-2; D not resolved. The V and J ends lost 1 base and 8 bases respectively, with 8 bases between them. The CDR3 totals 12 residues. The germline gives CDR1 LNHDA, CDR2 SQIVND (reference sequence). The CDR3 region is CASSIGQKGYTF. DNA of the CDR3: TGTGCCAGTAGTATAGGCCAGAAGGGCTACACCTTC.

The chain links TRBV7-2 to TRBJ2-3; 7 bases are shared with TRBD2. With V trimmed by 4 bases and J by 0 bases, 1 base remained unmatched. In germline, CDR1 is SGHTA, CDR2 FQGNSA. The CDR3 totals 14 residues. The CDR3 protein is CASSSGLSTDTQYF. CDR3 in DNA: TGTGCCAGCAGCTCGGGACTAAGCACAGATACGCAGTATTTT.

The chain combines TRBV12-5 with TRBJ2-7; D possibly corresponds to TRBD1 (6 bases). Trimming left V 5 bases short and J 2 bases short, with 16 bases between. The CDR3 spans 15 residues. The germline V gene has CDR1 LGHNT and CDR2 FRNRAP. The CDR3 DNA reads TGTGCTAGTGGTGCCTACAGGGTTAATACCTACGAGCAGTACTTC. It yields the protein CASGAYRVNTYEQYF.

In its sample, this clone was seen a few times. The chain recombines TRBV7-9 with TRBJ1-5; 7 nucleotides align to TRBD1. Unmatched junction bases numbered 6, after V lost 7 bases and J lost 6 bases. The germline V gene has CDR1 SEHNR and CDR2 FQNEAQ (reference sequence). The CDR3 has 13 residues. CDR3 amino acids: CASIDRVSQPQHF. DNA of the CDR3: TGTGCCAGCATCGACAGGGTTAGTCAGCCCCAGCATTTT.

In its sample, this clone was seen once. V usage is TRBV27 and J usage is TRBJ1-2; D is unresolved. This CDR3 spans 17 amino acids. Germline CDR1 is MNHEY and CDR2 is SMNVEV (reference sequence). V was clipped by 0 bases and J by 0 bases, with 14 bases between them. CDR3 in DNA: TGTGCCAGCAGTTTATCGCCAACCGGAGCGGCTAACTATGGCTACACCTTC. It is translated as CASSLSPTGAANYGYTF.

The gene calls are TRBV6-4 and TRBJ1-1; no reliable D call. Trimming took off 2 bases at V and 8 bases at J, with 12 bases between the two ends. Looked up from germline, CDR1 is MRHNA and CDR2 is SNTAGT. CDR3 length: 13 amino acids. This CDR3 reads CASSDEGGSEAFF. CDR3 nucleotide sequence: TGTGCCAGCAGTGACGAGGGAGGGTCCGAAGCTTTCTTT.

The CDR3 nucleotides read TGTGCCAGCAGCCAAGGGAGGGGGCGGGCTTTTGGCTACACCTTC. Its translation: CASSQGRGRAFGYTF. The J gene is TRBJ1-2, the V gene TRBV3-1 (or the pseudogene TRBV3-2); TRBD1 aligns across 7 bases. J lost 7 bases, V lost 1 base, and 9 bases had no gene match. This CDR3 has 15 amino acids. In germline, CDR1 is LGHDT, CDR2 YNNKEL (reference sequence).

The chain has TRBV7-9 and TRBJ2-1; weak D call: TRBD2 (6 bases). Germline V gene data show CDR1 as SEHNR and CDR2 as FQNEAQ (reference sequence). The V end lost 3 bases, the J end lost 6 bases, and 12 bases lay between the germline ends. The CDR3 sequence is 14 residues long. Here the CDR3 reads CASSFDATSNEQFF. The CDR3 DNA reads TGTGCCAGCAGCTTTGACGCGACTAGCAATGAGCAGTTCTTC.

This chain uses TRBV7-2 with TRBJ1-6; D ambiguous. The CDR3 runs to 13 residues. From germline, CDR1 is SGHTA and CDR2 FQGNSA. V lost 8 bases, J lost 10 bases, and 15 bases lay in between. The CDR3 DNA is TGTGCCAGCGGCACCTCCCGAGCGTCACCCCTCCACTTT. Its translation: CASGTSRASPLHF.

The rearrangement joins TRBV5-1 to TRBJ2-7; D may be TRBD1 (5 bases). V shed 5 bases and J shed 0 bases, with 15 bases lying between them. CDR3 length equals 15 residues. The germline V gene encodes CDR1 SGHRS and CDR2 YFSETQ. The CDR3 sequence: CASSQGQGFSYEQYF. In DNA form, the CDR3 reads TGCGCCAGCAGTCAGGGCCAGGGCTTCTCCTACGAGCAGTACTTC.

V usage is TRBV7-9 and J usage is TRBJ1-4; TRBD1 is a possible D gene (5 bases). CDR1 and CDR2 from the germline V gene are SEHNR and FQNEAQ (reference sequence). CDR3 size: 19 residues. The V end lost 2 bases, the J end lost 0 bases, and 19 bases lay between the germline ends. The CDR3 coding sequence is TGTGCCAGCAGCTTATGGACATCCGGGCGTGTTTCAACTAATGAAAAACTGTTTTTT. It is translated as CASSLWTSGRVSTNEKLFF.

This CDR3 is CASSQAPPEQFF. The CDR3 DNA follows: TGTGCCAGCAGCCAGGCCCCTCCTGAGCAGTTCTTC. The V gene is TRBV3-1 (or the pseudogene TRBV3-2), the J gene TRBJ2-1, with D unresolved. The CDR3 is made up of 12 amino acids. Germline V lookup: CDR1 LGHDT, CDR2 YNNKEL (reference sequence). V gave up 3 bases and J gave up 9 bases, with 9 bases separating them.

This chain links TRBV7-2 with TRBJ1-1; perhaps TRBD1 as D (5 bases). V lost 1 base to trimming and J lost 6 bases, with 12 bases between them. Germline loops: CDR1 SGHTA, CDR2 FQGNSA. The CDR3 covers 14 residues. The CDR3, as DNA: TGTGCCAGCAGCTTAGACGGGGGAATTGCTGAAGCTTTCTTT. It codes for CASSLDGGIAEAFF.

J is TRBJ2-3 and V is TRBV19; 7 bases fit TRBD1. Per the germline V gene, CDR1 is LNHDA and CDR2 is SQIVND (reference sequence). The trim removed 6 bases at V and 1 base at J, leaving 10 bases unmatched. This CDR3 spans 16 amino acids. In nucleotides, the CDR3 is TGTGCCAGTAGAAACTACAGGGGTTTACGCACAGATACGCAGTATTTT. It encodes CASRNYRGLRTDTQYF.

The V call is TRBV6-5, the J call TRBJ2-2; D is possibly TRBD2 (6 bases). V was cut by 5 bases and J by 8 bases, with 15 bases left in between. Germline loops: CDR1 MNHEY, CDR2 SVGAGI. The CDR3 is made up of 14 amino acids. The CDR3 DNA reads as TGTGCCAGCAGTCGCGGGGCCCGAGAGGGGGAGCTGTTTTTT. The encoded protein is CASSRGAREGELFF.

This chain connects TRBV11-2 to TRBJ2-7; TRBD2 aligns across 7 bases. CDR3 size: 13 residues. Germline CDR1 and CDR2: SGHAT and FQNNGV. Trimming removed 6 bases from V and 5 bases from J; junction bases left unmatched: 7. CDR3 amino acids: CASSSGRGDEQYF. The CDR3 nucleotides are TGTGCCAGCAGTTCAGGGAGGGGTGACGAGCAGTACTTC.

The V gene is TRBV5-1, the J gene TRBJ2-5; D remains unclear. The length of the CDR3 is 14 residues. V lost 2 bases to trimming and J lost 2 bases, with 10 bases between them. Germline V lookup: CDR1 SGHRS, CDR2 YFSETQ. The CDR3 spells CASSLSSVQETQYF. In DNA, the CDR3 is TGCGCCAGCAGCTTATCGTCAGTTCAAGAGACCCAGTACTTC.

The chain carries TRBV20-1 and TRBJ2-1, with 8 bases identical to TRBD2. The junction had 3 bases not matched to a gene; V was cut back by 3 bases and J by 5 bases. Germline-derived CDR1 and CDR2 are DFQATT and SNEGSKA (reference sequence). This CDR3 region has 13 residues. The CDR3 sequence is CSASRGGDNEQFF. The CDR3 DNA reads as TGCAGTGCTAGTCGGGGGGGGGACAATGAGCAGTTCTTC.